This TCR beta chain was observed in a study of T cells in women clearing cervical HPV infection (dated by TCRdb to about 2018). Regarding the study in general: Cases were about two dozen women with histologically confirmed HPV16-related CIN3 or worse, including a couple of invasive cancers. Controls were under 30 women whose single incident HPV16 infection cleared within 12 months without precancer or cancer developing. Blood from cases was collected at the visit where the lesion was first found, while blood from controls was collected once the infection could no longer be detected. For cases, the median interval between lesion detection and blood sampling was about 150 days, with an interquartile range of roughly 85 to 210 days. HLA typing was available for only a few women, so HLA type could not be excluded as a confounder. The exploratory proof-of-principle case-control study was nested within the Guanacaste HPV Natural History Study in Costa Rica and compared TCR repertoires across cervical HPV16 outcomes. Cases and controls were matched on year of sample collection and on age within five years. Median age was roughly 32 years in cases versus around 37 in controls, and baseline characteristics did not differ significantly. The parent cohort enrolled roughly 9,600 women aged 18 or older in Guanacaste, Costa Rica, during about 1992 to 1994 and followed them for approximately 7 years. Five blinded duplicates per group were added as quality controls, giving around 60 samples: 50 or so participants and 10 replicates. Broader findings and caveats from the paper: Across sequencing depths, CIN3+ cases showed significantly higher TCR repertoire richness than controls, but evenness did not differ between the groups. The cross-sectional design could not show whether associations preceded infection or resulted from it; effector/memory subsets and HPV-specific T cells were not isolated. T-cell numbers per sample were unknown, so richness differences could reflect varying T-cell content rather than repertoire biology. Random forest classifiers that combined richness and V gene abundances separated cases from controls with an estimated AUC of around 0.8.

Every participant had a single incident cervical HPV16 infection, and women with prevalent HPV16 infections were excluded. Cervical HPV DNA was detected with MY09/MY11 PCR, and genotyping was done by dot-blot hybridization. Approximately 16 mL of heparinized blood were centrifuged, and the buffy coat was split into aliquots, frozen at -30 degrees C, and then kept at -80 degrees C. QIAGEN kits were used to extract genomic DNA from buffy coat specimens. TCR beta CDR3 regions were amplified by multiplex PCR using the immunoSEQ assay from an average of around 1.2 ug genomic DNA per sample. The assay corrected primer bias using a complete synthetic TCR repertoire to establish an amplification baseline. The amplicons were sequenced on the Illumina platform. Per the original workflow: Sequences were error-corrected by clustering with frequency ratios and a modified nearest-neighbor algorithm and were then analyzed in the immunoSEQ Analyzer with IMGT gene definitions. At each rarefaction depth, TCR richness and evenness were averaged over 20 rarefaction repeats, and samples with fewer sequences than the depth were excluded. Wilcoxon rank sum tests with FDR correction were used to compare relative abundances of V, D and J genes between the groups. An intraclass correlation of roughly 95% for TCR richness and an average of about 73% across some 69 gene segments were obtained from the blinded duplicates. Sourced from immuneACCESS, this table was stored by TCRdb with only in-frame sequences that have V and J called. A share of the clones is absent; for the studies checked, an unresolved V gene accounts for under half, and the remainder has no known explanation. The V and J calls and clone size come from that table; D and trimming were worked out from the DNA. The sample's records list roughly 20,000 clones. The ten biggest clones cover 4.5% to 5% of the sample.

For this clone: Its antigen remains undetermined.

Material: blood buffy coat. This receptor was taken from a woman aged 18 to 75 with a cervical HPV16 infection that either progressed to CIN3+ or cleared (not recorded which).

CDR3 bases read: TGCGCCAGCAGCCCAACAGGGGGCTCGAATGAAAAA. Its translation reads: CASSPTGGSNEK. The CDR3 in its entirety is CASSPTGGSNEKLFF. The sequence joins TRBV5-1 to TRBJ1-4, with 9 middle bases fitting TRBD1. Read coverage stops 3 residues before the CDR3 terminus; the germline J gene supplies the remainder. Trimmed from V: 4 bases; trimmed from J: 5 bases; junction bases lacking a gene match: 6. CDR1 and CDR2, looked up from the germline V gene, are SGHRS and YFSETQ. Taken from cysteine to phenylalanine, the CDR3 has 15 residues. The DNA has 36 bases, all within the CDR3, and is read from base 1.